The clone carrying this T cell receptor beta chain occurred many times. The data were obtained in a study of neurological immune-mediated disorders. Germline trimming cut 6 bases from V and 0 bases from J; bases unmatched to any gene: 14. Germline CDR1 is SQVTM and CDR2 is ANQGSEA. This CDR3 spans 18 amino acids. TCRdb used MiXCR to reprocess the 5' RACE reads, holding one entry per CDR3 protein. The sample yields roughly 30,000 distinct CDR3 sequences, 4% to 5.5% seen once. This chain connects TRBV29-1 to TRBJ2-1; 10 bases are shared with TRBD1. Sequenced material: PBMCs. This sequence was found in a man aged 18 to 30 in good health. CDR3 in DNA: TGCAGCGTCCCCTCCCGGGACAGGGGTTTAAACTCCTACAATGAGCAGTTCTTC. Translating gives CSVPSRDRGLNSYNEQFF.